The source of this T cell receptor (beta chain) is a study of naive and memory T cell subsets. Both TRBC1 and TRBC2 were covered by a beta constant-region primer of two equimolar oligonucleotides. The ligated cDNA underwent four PCR rounds using SP2 and nested alpha and beta constant-region primers. TCRdb called the UMI-ligation and nested PCR reads again in MiXCR, with one record for every CDR3 protein. The sample holds about 100,000 distinct CDR3 sequences; approximately 14% are singletons and the top ten take around 3%. Study-level points and caveats: A few larger clonotypes appeared in naive repertoires, especially CD8, possibly memory cells re-expressing CD45RA.

This CDR3 is 14 amino acids long. V was trimmed by 2 bases and J by 4 bases, leaving 13 bases between them. Germline-derived CDR1 and CDR2 are SGHNT and YYREEE (reference sequence). This clonotype was detected only a few times. The antigen is undetermined. The material sequenced was naive CD8+ T cells from blood. This chain joins TRBV5-4 and TRBJ2-7; a possible D gene is TRBD1 (6 bases). This clonotype was sampled from a human donor in good health. The CDR3 nucleotides read TGTGCCAGCAGCTTTGGAGGACAGTCATACGAGCAGTACTTC. This codes for CASSFGGQSYEQYF.